This T cell receptor (beta chain) was obtained from a study of shared clonotypes between healthy human individuals (dated by TCRdb to 2018 to 2020). Study-level background: The cohort included three men and a couple of women between 18 and 49 years of age. Different laboratories and diverse techniques were used to prepare libraries and sequence TCR repertoires, to increase sequencing depth and limit assay-specific biases. Blood TCR repertoires of several healthy adults were deeply sequenced to estimate repertoire size and the extent of clonotype sharing between individuals. Leukapheresis yielded between about 0.85 and 9.5 billion PBMCs per donor.

A word on this clone: The clone's antigen remains unknown. Base qualities are not recorded, but no much larger clone differs from it by a single base.

General study outcomes and caveats: Based on pairwise subsampling, the degree of clonotype sharing among donors was expected to be affected by sequencing depth. Sampling was restricted to blood, and TCR repertoires in tissues likely differ from the TCR repertoires found in blood. The genetic and exposure-history diversity represented was limited by the small number of donors.

Healthy HIV-negative adults with no recently reported acute infections or vaccinations were included as donors. Every donor was a Caucasian adult living in Nashville, Tennessee, USA. For unsorted samples, tens of millions of PBMCs were counted, and genomic DNA was extracted using the QIAamp DNA Blood Mini kit. Blood was collected by leukapheresis, and PBMCs were isolated by Ficoll-Histopaque density gradient centrifugation and then cryopreserved in liquid nitrogen vapor phase. The cysteine opens and the phenylalanine closes a CDR3 of 14 amino acids. Only the CDR3 region is kept as DNA, spanning 42 bases read in frame from base 1. CDR1 and CDR2 are read off the germline V gene (reference sequence) as GTSNPN and SVGIG. The germline ends are 12 bases apart after V is trimmed by 3 bases and J by 1 base. Using the deep immunoSEQ assay, TCR CDR3 regions were amplified from genomic DNA by multiplex PCR. Genomic DNA extracted from each cell subset was distributed evenly over all wells of several immunoSEQ 96-well plates, and each plate served as one replicate. For unsorted PBMC, approximately 0.3 ug genomic DNA, equal to about 29,000 T cell genomes, was loaded into each replicate PCR. Genomic DNA from unsorted PBMC was sequenced over ten immunoSEQ deep assay plates. The purified libraries were quantified using a Qubit 3.0 fluorometer, sized with a Bioanalyzer 2100, and then quantified again using the KAPA Library Quantification kit. Each immunoSEQ 96-well plate was sequenced on its own single-read 150-cycle Illumina NextSeq 550 flow cell. As for the original processing: Because only junctional sequences without quality scores were contained in the immunoSEQ output, filtering matching that applied to full-length reads could not be performed. Sequences were annotated with PyIR, a Python wrapper for IgBLAST v1.9, using IMGT germline references to assign V/J genes and CDR3. Reads were removed for weak V/J assignments (E-value above 1e-6), missing CDR3, stop codons, out-of-frame junctions, or ambiguous translated residues. V3J clonotypes were defined by identical inferred V gene, J gene, and CDR3 amino acid sequence. The percentage overlap between two repertoires was calculated by dividing the number of shared unique clonotypes by the size of the smaller repertoire. Three approaches were used to assess repertoire richness: RTK rarefaction, the Chao1 estimator, and Recon v2.1 estimates of unobserved clonotypes. TCRdb limited this immuneACCESS table to in-frame rearrangements with V and J called. A share of clones is missing; checked studies link under half to unresolved V genes, and the rest is unexplained. The V and J calls and clone size are taken from that table; D and trimming were inferred from the DNA. The sample yields about half a million clones; 70% to 80% were counted once. 9.5% to 15% of the sample rests with the top ten.

The rearranged segments are TRBV30 and TRBJ1-1; possibly the D gene is TRBD1, per 5 matching bases. Sequencing was carried out using PBMCs. This sequence was found in a woman between 35 and 50 years old in good health. Some clones in this sample may be carry-over from other donors' samples. The sequenced DNA: TGTGCCTGGAGCCTGGGACCGAGGAACACTGAAGCTTTCTTT. This codes for CAWSLGPRNTEAFF.